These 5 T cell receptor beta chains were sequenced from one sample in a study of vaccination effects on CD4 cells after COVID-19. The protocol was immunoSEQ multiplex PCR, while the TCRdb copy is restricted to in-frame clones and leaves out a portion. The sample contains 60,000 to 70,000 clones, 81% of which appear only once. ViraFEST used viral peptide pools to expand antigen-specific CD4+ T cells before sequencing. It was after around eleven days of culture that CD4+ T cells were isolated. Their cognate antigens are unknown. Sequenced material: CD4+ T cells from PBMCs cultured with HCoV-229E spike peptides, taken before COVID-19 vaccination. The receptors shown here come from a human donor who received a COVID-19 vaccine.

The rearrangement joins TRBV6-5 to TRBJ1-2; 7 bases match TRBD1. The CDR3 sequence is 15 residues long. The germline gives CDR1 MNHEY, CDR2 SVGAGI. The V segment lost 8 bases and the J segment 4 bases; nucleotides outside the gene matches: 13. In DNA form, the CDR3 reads TGTGCCAGCGGAAGGGGGCCGGGGGGCGCCTATGGCTACACCTTC. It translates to CASGRGPGGAYGYTF.

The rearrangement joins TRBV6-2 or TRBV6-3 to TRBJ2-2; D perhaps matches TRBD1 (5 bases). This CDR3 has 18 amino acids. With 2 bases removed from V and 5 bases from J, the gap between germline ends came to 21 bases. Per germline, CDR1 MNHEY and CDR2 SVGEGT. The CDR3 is CASSYPNRRGSSTGELFF. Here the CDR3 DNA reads TGTGCCAGCAGTTACCCGAACCGTAGGGGATCTTCGACCGGGGAGCTGTTTTTT.

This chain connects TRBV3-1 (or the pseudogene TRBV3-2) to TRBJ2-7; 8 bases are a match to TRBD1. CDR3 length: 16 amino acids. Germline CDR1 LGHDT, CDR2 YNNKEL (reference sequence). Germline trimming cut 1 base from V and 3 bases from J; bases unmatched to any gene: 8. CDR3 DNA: TGTGCCAGCAGCCAAGCGCCGGGACAGGAAATCTACGAGCAGTACGTC. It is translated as CASSQAPGQEIYEQYV.

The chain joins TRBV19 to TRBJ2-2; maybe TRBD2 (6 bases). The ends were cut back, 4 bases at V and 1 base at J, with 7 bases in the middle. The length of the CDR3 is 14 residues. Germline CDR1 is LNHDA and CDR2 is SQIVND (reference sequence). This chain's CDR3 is CASSRRGNTGELFF. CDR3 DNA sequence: TGTGCCAGTAGTAGGAGGGGGAACACCGGGGAGCTGTTTTTT.

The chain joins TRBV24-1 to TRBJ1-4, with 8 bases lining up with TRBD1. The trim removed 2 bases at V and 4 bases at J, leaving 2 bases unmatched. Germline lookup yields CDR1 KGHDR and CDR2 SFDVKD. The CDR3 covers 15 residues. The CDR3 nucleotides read TGTGCCACCAGTGATTCGGACAGGGATAATGAAAAACTGTTTTTT. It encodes CATSDSDRDNEKLFF.